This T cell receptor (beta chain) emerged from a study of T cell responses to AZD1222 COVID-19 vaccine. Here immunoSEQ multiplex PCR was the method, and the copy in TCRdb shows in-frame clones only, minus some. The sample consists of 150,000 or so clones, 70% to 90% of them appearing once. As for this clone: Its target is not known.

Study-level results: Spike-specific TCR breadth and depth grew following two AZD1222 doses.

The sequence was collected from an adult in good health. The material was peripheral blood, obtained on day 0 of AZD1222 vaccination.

CDR3 sequence: CASSRGFNYGYTF. For the CDR3, the DNA is TGTGCCAGTAGTCGAGGTTTTAACTATGGCTACACCTTC. The V call is TRBV19, the J call TRBJ1-2; unclear D gene. The V end lost 5 bases, the J end lost 1 base, and 8 bases lay between the germline ends. CDR3 length: 13 amino acids. From germline, CDR1 is LNHDA and CDR2 SQIVND (reference sequence).